Shown below are 6 T cell receptor beta chains from a single sample sequenced in a study of T cell repertoires in ileal Crohn's disease. TCRdb keeps only in-frame clones here, not all; method: immunoSEQ multiplex PCR. Here the sample spans fewer than 4,000 clones, around 90% being singletons. The source material was ileal tissue. Source of these receptors: an adult with Crohn's disease.

The chain combines TRBV4-1 with TRBJ1-5; D call uncertain. The CDR3 covers 15 residues. The V gene's germline CDR1 is MGHRA and CDR2 YSYEKL. Trimming shortened V by 6 bases and J by 0 bases, and 12 bases separated the two germline ends. The CDR3 sequence: CASSRAENSNQPQHF. Written as DNA, the CDR3 is TGCGCCAGCAGTCGAGCGGAGAATAGCAATCAGCCCCAGCATTTT.

The sample holds one count of this clone. The chain recombines TRBV9 with TRBJ1-2; D possibly corresponds to TRBD1 (6 bases). The germline V gene has CDR1 SGDLS and CDR2 YYNGEE. V dropped 2 bases and J dropped 3 bases, with 8 bases sitting between them. This CDR3 has 13 residues. CDR3 sequence: CASSVQGHYGYTF. Here the CDR3 DNA reads TGTGCCAGCAGCGTCCAGGGGCACTATGGCTACACCTTC.

The gene calls are TRBV5-1 and TRBJ2-3; 10 positions match TRBD2. From germline, CDR1 is SGHRS and CDR2 YFSETQ. The CDR3 is 18 residues long. V shed 5 bases and J 5 bases; nucleotides not matched to a gene: 17. This CDR3 is CASRLKLAGLAGGDTQYF. The CDR3 DNA reads TGCGCCAGCAGACTTAAACTAGCGGGGCTCGCCGGGGGAGATACGCAGTATTTT.

V is TRBV2 and J is TRBJ2-4; D may be TRBD1 (5 bases). V lost 0 bases, J lost 4 bases, and 7 bases lay in between. Germline lookup yields CDR1 SNHLY and CDR2 FYNNEI. The CDR3 covers 14 residues. The DNA of the CDR3 is TGTGCCAGCAGTGAAGCAGGGGCGAAAAACATTCAGTACTTC. Protein product: CASSEAGAKNIQYF. The full variable domain, in which reference TRBV2 and TRBJ2-4 provide the parts outside the CDR3, is EPEVTQTPSHQVTQMGQEVILRCVPISNHLYFYWYRQILGQKVEFLVSFYNNEISEKSEIFDDQFSVERPDGSNFTLKIRSTKLEDSAMYFCASSEAGAKNIQYFGAGTRLSVL.

This chain links TRBV5-4 with TRBJ2-3; 7 positions agree with TRBD2. The V and J ends lost 4 bases and 12 bases, in that order; junction bases with no gene match: 11. Germline assignment: CDR1 SGHNT and CDR2 YYREEE (reference sequence). The CDR3 totals 13 residues. The DNA for the CDR3 is TGTGCCAGCAGCGCCGAGGGAGGGGCTAGACAGTATTTT. It encodes CASSAEGGARQYF. Complete variable domain (other parts from reference TRBV5-4 and TRBJ2-3): ETGVTQSPTHLIKTRGQQVTLRCSSQSGHNTVSWYQQALGQGPQFIFQYYREEENGRGNFPPRFSGLQFPNYSSELNVNALELDDSALYLCASSAEGGARQYFGPGTRLTVL.

In its sample, this clone was seen once. V is TRBV4-2 and J is TRBJ1-5; TRBD1 agrees at 8 bases. J lost 1 base, V lost 5 bases, and 10 bases had no gene match. Per germline, CDR1 LGHNA and CDR2 YNFKEQ. This CDR3 has 17 amino acids. The CDR3 spells CASSRSSGTGSNQPQHF. The DNA of the CDR3 is TGTGCCAGCAGCAGGTCATCTGGGACAGGCAGCAATCAGCCCCAGCATTTT.